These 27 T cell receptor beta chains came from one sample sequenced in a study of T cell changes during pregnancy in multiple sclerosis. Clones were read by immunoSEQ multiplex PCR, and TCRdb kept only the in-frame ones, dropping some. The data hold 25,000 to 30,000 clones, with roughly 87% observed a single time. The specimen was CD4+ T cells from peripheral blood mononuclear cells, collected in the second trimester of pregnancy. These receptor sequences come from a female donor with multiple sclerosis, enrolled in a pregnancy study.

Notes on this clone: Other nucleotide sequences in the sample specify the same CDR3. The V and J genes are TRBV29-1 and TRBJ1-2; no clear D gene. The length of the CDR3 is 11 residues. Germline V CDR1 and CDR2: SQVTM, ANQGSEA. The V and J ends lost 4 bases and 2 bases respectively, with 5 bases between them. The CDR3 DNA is TGCAGCGTTGGTCAGAACTATGGCTACACCTTC. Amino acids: CSVGQNYGYTF.

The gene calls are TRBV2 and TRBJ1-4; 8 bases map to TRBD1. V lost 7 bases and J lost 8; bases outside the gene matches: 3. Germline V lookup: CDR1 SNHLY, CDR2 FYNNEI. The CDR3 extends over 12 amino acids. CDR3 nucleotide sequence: TGTGCCAGCACGGACAGGGACGAAAAACTGTTTTTT. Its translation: CASTDRDEKLFF.

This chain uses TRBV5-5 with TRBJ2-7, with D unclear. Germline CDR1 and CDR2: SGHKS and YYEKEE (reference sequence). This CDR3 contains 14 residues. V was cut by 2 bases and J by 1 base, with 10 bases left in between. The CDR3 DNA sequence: TGTGCCAGCAGCTTAGTTGGCAGGTCCTACGAGCAGTACTTC. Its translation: CASSLVGRSYEQYF.

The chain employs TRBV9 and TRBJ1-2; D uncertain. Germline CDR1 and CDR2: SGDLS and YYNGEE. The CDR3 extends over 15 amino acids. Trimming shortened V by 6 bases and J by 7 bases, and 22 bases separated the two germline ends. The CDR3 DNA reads TGTGCCAGCACCAAGGGATTCGCGGAGGTACCTGGCTACACCTTC. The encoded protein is CASTKGFAEVPGYTF.

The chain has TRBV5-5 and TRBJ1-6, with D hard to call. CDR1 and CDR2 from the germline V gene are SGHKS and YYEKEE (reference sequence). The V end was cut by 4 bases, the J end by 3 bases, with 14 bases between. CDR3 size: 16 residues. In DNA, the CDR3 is TGTGCCAGCAGCCGTGGGCAGCCTTTCTATAATTCACCCCTCCACTTT. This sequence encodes CASSRGQPFYNSPLHF.

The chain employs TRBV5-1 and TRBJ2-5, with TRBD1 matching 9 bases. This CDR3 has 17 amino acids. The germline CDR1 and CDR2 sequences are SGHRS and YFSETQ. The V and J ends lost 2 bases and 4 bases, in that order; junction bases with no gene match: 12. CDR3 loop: CASSLFPGTGHSETQYF. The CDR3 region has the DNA TGCGCCAGCAGCTTATTTCCCGGGACAGGGCATTCAGAGACCCAGTACTTC. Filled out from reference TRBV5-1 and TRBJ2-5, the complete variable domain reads KAGVTQTPRYLIKTRGQQVTLSCSPISGHRSVSWYQQTPGQGLQFLFEYFSETQRNKGNFPGRFSGRQFSNSRSEMNVSTLELGDSALYLCASSLFPGTGHSETQYFGPGTRLLVL.

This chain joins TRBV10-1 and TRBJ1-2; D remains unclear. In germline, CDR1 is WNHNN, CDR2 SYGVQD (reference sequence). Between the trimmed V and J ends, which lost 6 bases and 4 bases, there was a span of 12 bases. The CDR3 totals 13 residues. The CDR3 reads CASSAGSGYGYTF. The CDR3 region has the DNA TGCGCCAGCAGCGCCGGGTCCGGCTATGGCTACACCTTC.

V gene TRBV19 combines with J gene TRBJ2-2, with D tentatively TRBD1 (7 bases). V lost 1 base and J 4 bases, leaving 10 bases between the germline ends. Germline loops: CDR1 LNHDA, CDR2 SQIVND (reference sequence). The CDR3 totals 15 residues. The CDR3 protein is CASSIVQGGTGELFF. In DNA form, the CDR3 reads TGTGCCAGTAGTATAGTCCAGGGGGGCACCGGGGAGCTGTTTTTT.

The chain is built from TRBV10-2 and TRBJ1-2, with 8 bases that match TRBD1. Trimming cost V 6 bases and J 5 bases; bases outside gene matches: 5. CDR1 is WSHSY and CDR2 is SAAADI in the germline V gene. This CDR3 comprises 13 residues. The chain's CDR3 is CASRSRTGYGYTF. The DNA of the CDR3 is TGCGCCAGCAGGAGCAGGACAGGGTATGGCTACACCTTC.

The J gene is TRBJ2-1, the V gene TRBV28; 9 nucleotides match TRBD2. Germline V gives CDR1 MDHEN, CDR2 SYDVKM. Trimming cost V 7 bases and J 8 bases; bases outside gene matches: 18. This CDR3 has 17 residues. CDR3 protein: CASTSHGAGGHGYEQFF. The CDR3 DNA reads TGTGCCAGCACCTCTCACGGGGCGGGGGGGCACGGTTATGAGCAGTTCTTC.

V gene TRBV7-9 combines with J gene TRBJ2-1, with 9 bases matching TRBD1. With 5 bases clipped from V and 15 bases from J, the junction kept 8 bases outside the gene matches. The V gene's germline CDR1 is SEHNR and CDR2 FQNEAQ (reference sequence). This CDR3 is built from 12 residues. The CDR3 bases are TGTGCCAGCAGCCAAACAGGGGGCCGGGGGTTCTTC. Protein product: CASSQTGGRGFF.

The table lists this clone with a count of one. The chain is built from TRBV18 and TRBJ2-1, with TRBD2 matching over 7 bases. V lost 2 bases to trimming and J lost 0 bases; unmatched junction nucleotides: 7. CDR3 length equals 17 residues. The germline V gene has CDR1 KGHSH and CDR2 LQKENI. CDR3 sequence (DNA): TGTGCCAGCTCACCAAGAAGCGGGGAAAGCTCCTACAATGAGCAGTTCTTC. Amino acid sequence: CASSPRSGESSYNEQFF.

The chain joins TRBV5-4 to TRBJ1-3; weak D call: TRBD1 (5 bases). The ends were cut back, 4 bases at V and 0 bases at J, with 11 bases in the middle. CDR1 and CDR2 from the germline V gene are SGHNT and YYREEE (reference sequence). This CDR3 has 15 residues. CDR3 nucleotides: TGTGCCAGCAGCCCCGACAGCCACTCTGGAAACACCATATATTTT. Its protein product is CASSPDSHSGNTIYF.

The CDR3, as DNA: TGCAGCGTTACCGGGGGAGTCACAGATACGCAGTATTTT. Residues: CSVTGGVTDTQYF. V gene TRBV29-1 combines with J gene TRBJ2-3, with D perhaps matching TRBD2 (6 bases). Trimming pared 5 bases from V and 2 bases from J, leaving 11 bases between. Germline V gene data show CDR1 as SQVTM and CDR2 as ANQGSEA. The length of the CDR3 is 13 residues.

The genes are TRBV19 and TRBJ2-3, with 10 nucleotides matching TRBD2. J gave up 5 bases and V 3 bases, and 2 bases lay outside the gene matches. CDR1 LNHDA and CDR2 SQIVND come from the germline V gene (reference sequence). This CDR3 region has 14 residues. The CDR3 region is CASSISSGGDTQYF. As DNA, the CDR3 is TGTGCCAGTAGTATCTCTAGCGGGGGAGATACGCAGTATTTT.

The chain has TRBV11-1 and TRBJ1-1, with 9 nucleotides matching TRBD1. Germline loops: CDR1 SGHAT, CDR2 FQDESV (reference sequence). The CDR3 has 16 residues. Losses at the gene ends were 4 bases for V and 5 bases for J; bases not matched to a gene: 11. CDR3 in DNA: TGTGCCAGCAGCTCCATGACCGGGACAGGGAAAACTGAAGCTTTCTTT. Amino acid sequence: CASSSMTGTGKTEAFF.

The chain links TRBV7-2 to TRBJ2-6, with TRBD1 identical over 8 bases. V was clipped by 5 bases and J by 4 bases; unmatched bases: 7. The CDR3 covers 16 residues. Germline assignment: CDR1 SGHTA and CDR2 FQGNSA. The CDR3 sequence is CASSRQGSSGANVLTF. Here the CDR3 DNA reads TGTGCCAGCAGCCGACAGGGGTCCTCAGGGGCCAACGTCCTGACTTTC.

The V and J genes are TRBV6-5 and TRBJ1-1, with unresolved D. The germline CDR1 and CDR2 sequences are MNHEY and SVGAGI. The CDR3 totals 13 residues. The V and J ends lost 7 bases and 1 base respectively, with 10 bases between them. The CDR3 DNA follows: TGTGCCAGCAAGCGATCCGGGAACACTGAAGCTTTCTTT. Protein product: CASKRSGNTEAFF.

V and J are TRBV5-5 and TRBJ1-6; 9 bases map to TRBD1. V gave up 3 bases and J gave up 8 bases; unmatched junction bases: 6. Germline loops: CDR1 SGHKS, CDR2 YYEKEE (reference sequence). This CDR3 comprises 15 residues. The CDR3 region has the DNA TGTGCCAGCAGCTCCGGACAGGGGTCATATTCACCCCTCCACTTT. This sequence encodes CASSSGQGSYSPLHF.

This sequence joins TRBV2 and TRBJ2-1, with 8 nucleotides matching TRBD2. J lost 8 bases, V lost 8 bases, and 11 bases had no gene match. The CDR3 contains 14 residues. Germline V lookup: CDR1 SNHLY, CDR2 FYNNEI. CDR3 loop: CASARGSGGYEQFF. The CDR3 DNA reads TGTGCCAGCGCGAGGGGGAGCGGGGGCTATGAGCAGTTCTTC.

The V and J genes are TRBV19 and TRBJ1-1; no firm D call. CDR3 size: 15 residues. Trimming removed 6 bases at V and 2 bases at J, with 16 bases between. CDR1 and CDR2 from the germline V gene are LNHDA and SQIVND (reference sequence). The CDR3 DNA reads TGTGCCAGTAGACCAGGCCTTTTGGGTAACACTGAAGCTTTCTTT. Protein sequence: CASRPGLLGNTEAFF.

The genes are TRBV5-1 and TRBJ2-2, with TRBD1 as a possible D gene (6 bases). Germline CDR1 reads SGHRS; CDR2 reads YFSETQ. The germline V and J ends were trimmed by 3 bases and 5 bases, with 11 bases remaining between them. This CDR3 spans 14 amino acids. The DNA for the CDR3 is TGCGCCAGCAGCTATACTCAGGGGACCGGGGAGCTGTTTTTT. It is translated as CASSYTQGTGELFF. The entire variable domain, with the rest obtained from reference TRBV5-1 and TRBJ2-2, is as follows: KAGVTQTPRYLIKTRGQQVTLSCSPISGHRSVSWYQQTPGQGLQFLFEYFSETQRNKGNFPGRFSGRQFSNSRSEMNVSTLELGDSALYLCASSYTQGTGELFFGEGSRLTVL.

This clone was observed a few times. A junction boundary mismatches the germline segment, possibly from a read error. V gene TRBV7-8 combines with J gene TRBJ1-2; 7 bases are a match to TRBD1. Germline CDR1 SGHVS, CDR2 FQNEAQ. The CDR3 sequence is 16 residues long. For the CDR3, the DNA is TGTGCCAGCAGCTTAGGGGGCGGGACAGTAGACTATCGCTACACCTTC. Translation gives CASSLGGGTVDYRYTF.

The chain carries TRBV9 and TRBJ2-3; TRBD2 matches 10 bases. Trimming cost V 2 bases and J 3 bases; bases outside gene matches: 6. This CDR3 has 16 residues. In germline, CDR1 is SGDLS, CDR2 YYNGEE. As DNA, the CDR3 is TGTGCCAGCAGCGTCGCAGCGGGGGGGCAAACAGATACGCAGTATTTT. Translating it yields CASSVAAGGQTDTQYF.

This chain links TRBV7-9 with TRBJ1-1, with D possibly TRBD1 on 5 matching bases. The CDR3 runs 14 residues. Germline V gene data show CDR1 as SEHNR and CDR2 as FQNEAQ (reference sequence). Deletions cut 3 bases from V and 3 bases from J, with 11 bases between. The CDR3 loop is CASSFVGGDTEAFF. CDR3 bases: TGTGCCAGCAGCTTCGTGGGGGGGGACACTGAAGCTTTCTTT. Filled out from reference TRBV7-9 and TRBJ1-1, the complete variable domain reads DTGVSQNPRHKITKRGQNVTFRCDPISEHNRLYWYRQTLGQGPEFLTYFQNEAQLEKSRLLSDRFSAERPKGSFSTLEIQRTEQGDSAMYLCASSFVGGDTEAFFGQGTRLTVV.

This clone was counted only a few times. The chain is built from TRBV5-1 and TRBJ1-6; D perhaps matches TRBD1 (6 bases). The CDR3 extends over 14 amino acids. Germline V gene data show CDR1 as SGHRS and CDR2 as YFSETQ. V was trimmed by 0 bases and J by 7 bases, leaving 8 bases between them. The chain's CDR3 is CASSLEGQNSPLHF. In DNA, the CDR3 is TGCGCCAGCAGCTTGGAAGGACAGAATTCACCCCTCCACTTT. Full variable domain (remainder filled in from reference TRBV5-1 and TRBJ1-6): KAGVTQTPRYLIKTRGQQVTLSCSPISGHRSVSWYQQTPGQGLQFLFEYFSETQRNKGNFPGRFSGRQFSNSRSEMNVSTLELGDSALYLCASSLEGQNSPLHFGNGTRLTVT.

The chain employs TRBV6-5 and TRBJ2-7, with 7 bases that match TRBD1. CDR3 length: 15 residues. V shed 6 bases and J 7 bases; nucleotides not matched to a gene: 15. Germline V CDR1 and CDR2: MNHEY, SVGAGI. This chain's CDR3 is CASRQPGQRASEQYF. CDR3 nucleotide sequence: TGTGCCAGCAGGCAACCGGGACAGAGGGCATCGGAGCAGTACTTC.